Following are 15 T cell receptor beta chains from one sample sequenced in a study of CD8+ T cells in alopecia areata. Extraction of RNA preceded its reverse transcription into cDNA, which served as the sequencing template. Sequenced by immunoSEQ multiplex PCR; TCRdb stores in-frame clones only, minus some. The table has 150,000 or so clones, approximately 87% seen once. The starting material was CD8+ T cells sorted from blood, obtained at week 0. The receptor source for this set is a human donor with alopecia areata.

Regarding this clone: In the same sample, other DNA sequences code for this CDR3. V usage is TRBV6-1 and J usage is TRBJ1-5, with unresolved D. The CDR3 is made up of 13 amino acids. Germline V lookup: CDR1 MNHNS, CDR2 SASEGT. Trimming cost V 3 bases and J 9 bases, with 12 bases left between them. CDR3 region: CASSEAPRLPQHF. CDR3 bases: TGTGCCAGCAGTGAGGCGCCCCGCCTGCCCCAGCATTTT.

The chain is built from TRBV6-1 and TRBJ2-7, with D hard to call. Trimming stripped 1 base from V and 2 bases from J, with 9 bases between. Germline lookup yields CDR1 MNHNS and CDR2 SASEGT. The CDR3 sequence is 14 residues long. CDR3 in amino acids: CASSEEANTYEQYF. DNA for the CDR3: TGTGCCAGCAGTGAAGAGGCCAATACCTACGAGCAGTACTTC.

This clone is labeled as medium-sized (0.01 to 0.1%). The chain joins TRBV13 to TRBJ2-1, with D perhaps TRBD2 (6 bases). Trimming took 5 bases from V and 7 from J, leaving 12 bases between them. CDR3 length equals 13 residues. CDR1 and CDR2 from the germline V gene are PRHDT and FYEKMQ (reference sequence). The CDR3 DNA sequence: TGTGCCAGCAGCCTCGCCGGGGGAAATGAGCAGTTCTTC. Amino acid sequence: CASSLAGGNEQFF.

This clone has a handful of counts. The gene calls are TRBV7-9 and TRBJ2-3; TRBD2 agrees at 11 bases. J lost 5 bases, V lost 4 bases, and 8 bases had no gene match. This CDR3 contains 16 residues. Germline CDR1 and CDR2: SEHNR and FQNEAQ (reference sequence). The CDR3 DNA is TGTGCCAGCAGCTCAACTAGCGGGAGTTTTCGAGATACGCAGTATTTT. Protein: CASSSTSGSFRDTQYF.

The chain employs TRBV13 and TRBJ2-3, with D unclear. V dropped 7 bases and J dropped 2 bases, with 10 bases sitting between them. The germline V gene has CDR1 PRHDT and CDR2 FYEKMQ (reference sequence). CDR3 length: 13 amino acids. The DNA for the CDR3 is TGTGCCAGCACCCCTGGTCCCACAGATACGCAGTATTTT. Translating gives CASTPGPTDTQYF.

To note about this clone: Distinct nucleotide sequences in the sample also encode this CDR3. The V gene is TRBV5-5, the J gene TRBJ2-7; D is ambiguous. The CDR3 contains 11 residues. CDR1 and CDR2 from the germline V gene are SGHKS and YYEKEE (reference sequence). Trimming shortened V by 2 bases and J by 2 bases, and 2 bases separated the two germline ends. This chain's CDR3 is CASSLTYEQYF. CDR3 in DNA: TGTGCCAGCAGCTTAACCTACGAGCAGTACTTC. The variable domain in full, with the rest retrieved from reference TRBV5-5 and TRBJ2-7, is DAGVTQSPTHLIKTRGQQVTLRCSPISGHKSVSWYQQVLGQGPQFIFQYYEKEERGRGNFPDRFSARQFPNYSSELNVNALLLGDSALYLCASSLTYEQYFGPGTRLTVT.

The genes are TRBV27 and TRBJ1-1, with a weak D call TRBD1 (6 bases). This CDR3 has 14 residues. Germline CDR1 reads MNHEY; CDR2 reads SMNVEV (reference sequence). The CDR3 bases are TGTGCTTCGGTGGGGGGCGGCACAGACACTGAAGCTTTCTTT. Translation: CASVGGGTDTEAFF.

V usage is TRBV11-1 and J usage is TRBJ2-2, with D tentatively TRBD2 (5 bases). V lost 1 base, J lost 4 bases, and 16 bases lay in between. CDR1 is SGHAT and CDR2 is FQDESV in the germline V gene (reference sequence). This CDR3 is built from 17 residues. CDR3 sequence reads: CASSLDRNGEFTGELFF. The CDR3 DNA reads as TGTGCCAGCAGCTTAGATCGGAACGGGGAGTTCACCGGGGAGCTGTTTTTT.

The chain couples TRBV7-3 to TRBJ2-7; D is ambiguous. This CDR3 contains 13 residues. V was trimmed by 0 bases and J by 2 bases, leaving 5 bases between them. Germline assignment: CDR1 SGHTA and CDR2 FQGTGA. CDR3 region: CASSLTQAYEQYF. CDR3 nucleotides: TGTGCCAGCAGCTTAACCCAAGCCTACGAGCAGTACTTC. The whole variable domain, filled in from reference TRBV7-3 and TRBJ2-7, reads GAGVSQTPSNKVTEKGKYVELRCDPISGHTALYWYRQSLGQGPEFLIYFQGTGAADDSGLPNDRFFAVRPEGSVSTLKIQRTERGDSAVYLCASSLTQAYEQYFGPGTRLTVT.

V and J are TRBV6-6 and TRBJ2-1; TRBD1 or TRBD2 may be the D gene (5 bases each). Trimming cost V 4 bases and J 2 bases, with 12 bases left between them. Germline V CDR1 and CDR2: MNHNY, SVGAGI (reference sequence). The CDR3 totals 15 residues. The CDR3 region is CASSLGEATYNEQFF. As DNA, the CDR3 is TGTGCCAGCAGTTTGGGGGAAGCGACCTACAATGAGCAGTTCTTC.

This clone was observed a handful of times. This rearrangement joins TRBV7-9 to TRBJ2-7; D may be TRBD2 (6 bases). This CDR3 is 15 amino acids long. Trimming shortened V by 6 bases and J by 3 bases, and 18 bases separated the two germline ends. The germline CDR1 and CDR2 sequences are SEHNR and FQNEAQ (reference sequence). Written as DNA, the CDR3 is TGTGCCAGCAGTTTCCCTCCCTCGGGGGACTACGAGCAGTACTTC. It translates to CASSFPPSGDYEQYF.

The rearrangement links TRBV11-2 to TRBJ1-4, with 9 bases lining up with TRBD1. The CDR3 runs to 15 residues. Germline V gene sequence: CDR1 SGHAT, CDR2 FQNNGV. The J segment lost 4 bases and the V segment lost 5 bases, leaving 5 bases of the junction unmatched. The CDR3 is CASSAGTGFNEKLFF. The CDR3 bases are TGTGCCAGCAGCGCCGGGACAGGGTTTAATGAAAAACTGTTTTTT.

In this sample, this clone turned up a few times. V is TRBV7-8 and J is TRBJ1-1, with TRBD1 matching 7 bases. Germline V gives CDR1 SGHVS, CDR2 FQNEAQ. The CDR3 consists of 16 residues. The junction had 11 bases not matched to a gene; V was cut back by 5 bases and J by 2 bases. In DNA, the CDR3 is TGTGCCAGCAGCCAGGGGGGCAGGGACGGTAACACTGAAGCTTTCTTT. This codes for CASSQGGRDGNTEAFF. The full variable domain, completed using reference TRBV7-8 and TRBJ1-1, is GAGVSQSPRYKVAKRGQDVALRCDPISGHVSLFWYQQALGQGPEFLTYFQNEAQLDKSGLPSDRFFAERPEGSVSTLKIQRTQQEDSAVYLCASSQGGRDGNTEAFFGQGTRLTVV.

This chain uses TRBV2 with TRBJ2-5, with 10 bases identical to TRBD1. With 7 bases clipped from V and 0 bases from J, the junction kept 8 bases outside the gene matches. Germline V gene lookup returns CDR1 SNHLY and CDR2 FYNNEI. The CDR3 is 16 amino acids. Here the CDR3 reads CASKRDRGIYQETQYF. CDR3 bases: TGTGCCAGCAAGAGGGACAGGGGTATCTACCAAGAGACCCAGTACTTC.

V and J are TRBV13 and TRBJ2-7; 7 positions agree with TRBD1. V lost 2 bases to trimming and J lost 2 bases; unmatched junction nucleotides: 12. The CDR3 runs to 17 residues. CDR1 and CDR2 from the germline V gene are PRHDT and FYEKMQ (reference sequence). CDR3 sequence (DNA): TGTGCCAGCAGCTTATCCGGAAATTACAGGGGAGCCTACGAGCAGTACTTC. This translates into CASSLSGNYRGAYEQYF.